The entry that follows covers one TCR beta chain sequence. The data stem from a study of blood T cell repertoires in COVID-19. In the study overall: Italy, Spain and the United States were the sources of the convalescent and acute COVID-19 samples. Sources were T cells, B-cell-depleted T cells, or PBMCs; the material itself was cDNA or gDNA.

This CDR3 is built from 15 residues. With 6 bases clipped from V and 3 bases from J, the junction kept 6 bases outside the gene matches. Germline V gene data show CDR1 as SNHLY and CDR2 as FYNNEI. In the authors' workflow: Reference gene primer amplification in the assay estimated nucleated cell counts. Sequencing was performed with immunoSEQ multiplex PCR; in TCRdb, only in-frame clones are kept and a portion is missing. The V and J calls and the clone size are those of that table, but D and trimming were determined from the DNA. The repertoire holds around 68,000 clones, with nearly 90% as singletons.

The sequenced material came from peripheral blood. The rearrangement uses TRBV2 and TRBJ2-5; TRBD1 matches at 11 bases. The TCR was taken from a man aged 50 to 60 with active COVID-19. The chain's CDR3 is CASRFRTGGEETQYF. CDR3 nucleotide sequence: TGTGCCAGCAGATTCCGGACAGGGGGCGAAGAGACCCAGTACTTC. Full variable domain (outside the CDR3, taken from reference TRBV2 and TRBJ2-5): EPEVTQTPSHQVTQMGQEVILRCVPISNHLYFYWYRQILGQKVEFLVSFYNNEISEKSEIFDDQFSVERPDGSNFTLKIRSTKLEDSAMYFCASRFRTGGEETQYFGPGTRLLVL.